A selection of T cell receptor beta chains follows, all from one sample in a study of T cell repertoires in cytomegalovirus infection. TCRdb called the reads again in MiXCR, with one record for every CDR3 protein. Of hundreds of thousands of distinct CDR3 sequences in the sample, around 30% were seen once. Their target antigens are unknown. Sequenced here: cultured PBMCs, sampled from culture after CMV antigen stimulation. These receptors were obtained from a human donor in good health (CMV status not recorded). Some clones in this sample may be carry-over from other donors' samples. Both conserved end residues are part of each CDR3. D genes are given only for firm matches. Expanded clones are given a class, and other clones once, few, many or no size at all.

j_call d_call clone_size v_call cdr3_aa cdr3_nt
TRBJ1-2 . . TRBV12-3/TRBV12-4 CASRTSRADYGYTF TGTGCCAGCAGAACTTCCAGGGCTGACTATGGCTACACCTTC
TRBJ2-2 . few TRBV7-9 CASSPPPGELFF TGTGCCAGCAGCCCCCCCCCCGGGGAGCTGTTTTTT
TRBJ2-3 TRBD2 . TRBV6-6 CASKGGLVSDTQYF TGTGCCAGCAAGGGGGGACTAGTTTCAGATACGCAGTATTTT
TRBJ2-3 TRBD2 . TRBV7-9 CASSRGRAGPDTQYF TGTGCCAGCAGTCGCGGGAGGGCCGGTCCAGATACGCAGTATTTT
TRBJ2-3 TRBD2 . TRBV6-5 CASRTSGGGGLPEDTQYF TGTGCCAGCAGAACTAGCGGGGGGGGGGGCCTCCCAGAAGATACGCAGTATTTT
TRBJ2-7 . . TRBV6-8 CASSYDRYYEQYF TGTGCCAGCAGTTACGACAGGTACTACGAGCAGTACTTC
TRBJ1-6 . . TRBV27 CASSPRTFSYNSPLHF TGTGCCAGCAGTCCACGGACATTTTCCTATAATTCACCCCTCCACTTT
TRBJ1-1 . . TRBV12-3/TRBV12-4 CASSLNGPGAEAFF TGTGCCAGCAGTTTAAACGGCCCGGGCGCTGAAGCTTTCTTT
TRBJ2-3 . many TRBV7-8 CASSWRGSPGTDTQYF TGTGCCAGCAGCTGGAGAGGGAGCCCCGGCACAGATACGCAGTATTTT
TRBJ2-7 . few TRBV2 CASSEGGGFYEQYF TGTGCCAGCAGTGAAGGCGGGGGCTTCTACGAGCAGTACTTC
TRBJ1-1 TRBD1 few TRBV7-2 CASSSDREGEAFF TGTGCCAGCAGCTCGGACAGGGAGGGTGAAGCTTTCTTT
TRBJ2-7 . . TRBV5-1 CASSFRPLLNEQYF TGCGCCAGCAGCTTTAGACCCTTACTTAATGAGCAGTACTTC
TRBJ2-5 . . TRBV4-3 CASSQDGRAETQYF TGCGCCAGCAGCCAAGATGGCAGGGCGGAGACCCAGTACTTC
TRBJ2-7 . . TRBV3-1 CASSPLGPYEQYF TGTGCCAGCAGCCCTCTTGGCCCCTACGAGCAGTACTTC
TRBJ2-3 TRBD2 . TRBV7-4 CASSLEASGVTDTQYF TGTGCCAGCAGCTTAGAGGCTAGCGGGGTCACAGATACGCAGTATTTT
TRBJ1-6 . . TRBV6-8 CASSPLRRNSPLHF TGTGCCAGCAGCCCTTTAAGGAGGAATTCACCCCTCCACTTT
TRBJ2-7 . . TRBV12-3/TRBV12-4 CASKSSGLYEQYF TGTGCCAGCAAAAGTAGTGGGCTCTACGAGCAGTACTTC
TRBJ1-1 TRBD1 many TRBV7-9 CASSFTGGDTEAFF TGTGCCAGCAGCTTCACAGGGGGAGACACTGAAGCTTTCTTT
TRBJ2-7 TRBD1 . TRBV10-2 CASSHPGQGTHEQYF TGCGCCAGCAGCCACCCGGGACAGGGGACCCACGAGCAGTACTTC
TRBJ1-4 . . TRBV7-9 CASSLASGRRREKLFF TGTGCCAGCAGCTTAGCGAGCGGACGGCGTCGAGAAAAACTGTTTTTT
TRBJ1-4 TRBD1 . TRBV6-6 CASSHQGGSREKLFF TGTGCCAGCAGTCACCAAGGGGGCAGCCGTGAAAAACTGTTTTTT
TRBJ2-7 . . TRBV7-9 CASSTALDTRTYEQYF TGTGCCAGCAGCACCGCCCTGGACACACGGACCTACGAGCAGTACTTC
TRBJ2-7 . many TRBV7-8 CASSPTHEISYEQYF TGTGCCAGCAGCCCTACACATGAAATCTCCTACGAGCAGTACTTC
TRBJ1-4 . . TRBV28 CASSLELGGNEKLFF TGTGCCAGCAGTTTAGAGCTCGGAGGGAATGAAAAACTGTTTTTT
TRBJ2-7 . . TRBV10-3 CAISETADASYEQYF TGTGCCATCAGTGAGACGGCGGACGCCTCCTACGAGCAGTACTTC
TRBJ2-1 TRBD1 few TRBV6-6 CASSTPRDRVYNEQFF TGTGCCAGCAGTACACCCCGGGACAGGGTTTACAATGAGCAGTTCTTC
TRBJ2-7 TRBD1 . TRBV11-2 CASSLRPRGSYEQYF TGTGCCAGCAGCTTAAGGCCCAGGGGGTCCTACGAGCAGTACTTC
TRBJ1-1 . . TRBV12-3/TRBV12-4 CASSLARGEVATEAFF TGTGCCAGCAGTTTAGCGCGGGGGGAGGTGGCAACTGAAGCTTTCTTT
TRBJ1-1 . . TRBV7-9 CASSPGLTLLNTEAFF TGTGCCAGCAGCCCAGGACTGACGCTCCTGAACACTGAAGCTTTCTTT
TRBJ2-2 . . TRBV12-3/TRBV12-4 CASTIRPWELFF TGTGCCAGCACCATCCGCCCTTGGGAGCTGTTTTTT
TRBJ1-3 . many TRBV7-2 CASSFNSRPGSGNTIYF TGTGCCAGCAGCTTCAATTCCAGGCCAGGCTCTGGAAACACCATATATTTT
TRBJ2-3 TRBD1 few TRBV6-1 CASWDRVSDTQYF TGTGCCAGCTGGGACAGGGTTTCAGATACGCAGTATTTT
TRBJ2-7 . . TRBV6-6 CASIPTGYEQYF TGTGCCAGCATCCCGACCGGCTACGAGCAGTACTTC